The 22 T cell receptor beta chains below all came from one sample that was sequenced in a study of cytomegalovirus exposure and HLA in healthy donors. The PCR made use of 60 Vbeta and 13 Jbeta primers. Method: immunoSEQ multiplex PCR; TCRdb's copy keeps in-frame clones and lacks some. The sample shows some 140,000 clones, under 80% of them seen only once. Sequenced: PBMCs. The receptor source for this set is a man aged 25-45 years in good health and CMV-seronegative.

V usage is TRBV30 and J usage is TRBJ2-3, with TRBD1 identical over 10 bases. This CDR3 region has 15 residues. V dropped 4 bases and J dropped 5; count of bases not matched to a gene: 9. The germline V gene encodes CDR1 GTSNPN and CDR2 SVGIG (reference sequence). As DNA, the CDR3 is TGTGCCTGGACTAGACAGGGGGCGCGTCAAGATACGCAGTATTTT. Protein: CAWTRQGARQDTQYF.

This clone was observed a handful of times. The rearrangement joins TRBV5-6 to TRBJ2-7; D possibly corresponds to TRBD1 (5 bases). The V end was cut by 2 bases, the J end by 6 bases, with 9 bases between. Germline-derived CDR1 and CDR2 are SGHDT and YYEEEE. The CDR3 covers 12 residues. The chain's CDR3 is CASSFGTGEQYF. The DNA for the CDR3 is TGTGCCAGCAGCTTTGGAACAGGCGAGCAGTACTTC.

The chain joins TRBV27 to TRBJ1-4, with TRBD1 matching 7 bases. Trimming took 1 base from V and 4 from J; bases not matched to a gene: 6. CDR3 length equals 16 residues. Looked up from germline, CDR1 is MNHEY and CDR2 is SMNVEV (reference sequence). The CDR3 nucleotides read TGTGCCAGCAGTTTATGGGGGGACAGCCATAATGAAAAACTGTTTTTT. As protein: CASSLWGDSHNEKLFF.

J is TRBJ2-2 and V is TRBV5-4; 7 bases agree with TRBD1. The germline V gene encodes CDR1 SGHNT and CDR2 YYREEE (reference sequence). V shed 3 bases, J shed 1 base, and the junction held 6 bases outside the gene matches. CDR3 length equals 16 residues. The CDR3 protein is CASSSYRGLNTGELFF. In DNA, the CDR3 is TGTGCCAGCAGCTCCTACAGGGGTTTGAACACCGGGGAGCTGTTTTTT.

The CDR3 DNA reads TGTGCCAGCAGTCAGGGGTCGGGGACTGAAGCTTTCTTT. Amino acid sequence: CASSQGSGTEAFF. J is TRBJ1-1 and V is TRBV6-5; possibly TRBD1 for D (6 bases). CDR3 length: 13 residues. The V gene's germline CDR1 is MNHEY and CDR2 SVGAGI. V was shortened by 5 bases and J by 5 bases, with 12 bases between the two germline ends.

The chain combines TRBV10-3 with TRBJ2-2, with 8 positions matching TRBD1. Germline loops: CDR1 ENHRY, CDR2 SYGVKD. The CDR3 loop spans 13 amino acids. The ends lost 3 bases at V and 6 bases at J; junction bases unmatched: 0. CDR3 sequence (DNA): TGTGCCATCAGTGACAGGGGGCCCGGGGAGCTGTTTTTT. Protein: CAISDRGPGELFF.

The genes are TRBV27 and TRBJ1-6, with D perhaps matching TRBD1 (6 bases). Germline V gives CDR1 MNHEY, CDR2 SMNVEV (reference sequence). This CDR3 spans 18 amino acids. The V end was cut by 2 bases, the J end by 8 bases, with 22 bases between. Written as DNA, the CDR3 is TGTGCCAGCAGTTTAAGCCCTCCAGTGGGGGCTTGGGATTCACCCCTCCACTTT. It yields the protein CASSLSPPVGAWDSPLHF.

The V gene is TRBV7-9, the J gene TRBJ2-3; TRBD2 matches at 12 bases. From germline, CDR1 is SEHNR and CDR2 FQNEAQ (reference sequence). CDR3 length equals 15 residues. With V trimmed by 6 bases and J by 4 bases, 5 bases remained unmatched. The CDR3 reads CASRMTSGGADTQYF. CDR3 coding DNA: TGTGCCAGCAGAATGACTAGCGGGGGCGCAGATACGCAGTATTTT.

This sequence joins TRBV6-1 and TRBJ1-2, with a possible D match to TRBD1 (6 bases). The CDR3 extends over 15 amino acids. Germline CDR1 MNHNS, CDR2 SASEGT. The ends were cut back, 3 bases at V and 3 bases at J, with 14 bases in the middle. CDR3 protein: CASSDSDRWYYGYTF. CDR3 nucleotide sequence: TGTGCCAGCAGTGACTCCGACAGGTGGTACTATGGCTACACCTTC.

V usage is TRBV6-6 and J usage is TRBJ1-1, with 8 bases that match TRBD1. CDR1 and CDR2 from the germline V gene are MNHNY and SVGAGI (reference sequence). The ends lost 6 bases at V and 5 bases at J; junction bases unmatched: 8. This CDR3 spans 14 amino acids. CDR3 loop: CASSLLTGGTEAFF. Here the CDR3 DNA reads TGTGCCAGCAGCCTCTTAACAGGGGGAACTGAAGCTTTCTTT.

The V call is TRBV7-2, the J call TRBJ1-2; D is possibly TRBD1 (5 bases). V was clipped by 6 bases and J by 4 bases, with 15 bases between them. Per the germline V gene, CDR1 is SGHTA and CDR2 is FQGNSA. This CDR3 spans 14 amino acids. The CDR3 is CASRPDQGGYGYTF. CDR3 coding DNA: TGTGCCAGCAGACCGGACCAGGGAGGCTATGGCTACACCTTC.

To note about this clone: The same CDR3 is also encoded by other DNA sequences in this sample. The CDR3: CASNSGGETQYF. The CDR3 region has the DNA TGTGCCAGCAACTCCGGGGGTGAGACCCAGTACTTC. The chain is built from TRBV7-8 and TRBJ2-5, with a weak D call TRBD2 (6 bases). V was cut by 7 bases and J by 5 bases, with 11 bases left in between. This CDR3 contains 12 residues. Germline CDR1 is SGHVS and CDR2 is FQNEAQ.

The chain carries TRBV6-5 and TRBJ1-1; D gene uncertain. This CDR3 contains 14 residues. Germline V CDR1 and CDR2: MNHEY, SVGAGI. Trimming removed 6 bases at V and 3 bases at J, with 14 bases between. The CDR3 DNA reads as TGTGCCAGCAGGGACTCCTGGGTAGACACTGAAGCTTTCTTT. Translating it yields CASRDSWVDTEAFF.

The V call is TRBV6-6, the J call TRBJ1-1; tentatively, D is TRBD1 (5 bases). Germline V lookup: CDR1 MNHNY, CDR2 SVGAGI (reference sequence). Trimming removed 0 bases from V and 5 bases from J, with 16 bases in between. This CDR3 is 16 amino acids long. CDR3 sequence (DNA): TGTGCCAGCAGTTACTCCGGCAGGGCGGGGGGAACTGAAGCTTTCTTT. Protein product: CASSYSGRAGGTEAFF.

The V and J genes are TRBV9 and TRBJ1-3; D is possibly TRBD1 (5 bases). V was cut by 4 bases and J by 0 bases, with 11 bases left in between. Germline V CDR1 and CDR2: SGDLS, YYNGEE. This CDR3 comprises 15 residues. The CDR3 nucleotides are TGTGCCAGCAGCCCAAGACAGATCTCTGGAAACACCATATATTTT. This sequence encodes CASSPRQISGNTIYF.

Concerning this clone itself: The junction shows a germline mismatch at one end, possibly a read error. The chain couples TRBV7-8 to TRBJ1-5; tentatively, D is TRBD1 (5 bases). The CDR3 spans 15 residues. Germline CDR1 SGHVS, CDR2 FQNEAQ. The CDR3 reads CASSLGRGGNQPQNF. The CDR3 DNA is TGTGCCAGCAGCTTAGGAAGGGGCGGCAATCAGCCCCAGAATTTT.

The rearrangement uses TRBV27 and TRBJ1-2, with 8 positions matching TRBD1. With V trimmed by 5 bases and J by 6 bases, 11 bases remained unmatched. The CDR3 consists of 15 residues. Per the germline V gene, CDR1 is MNHEY and CDR2 is SMNVEV (reference sequence). The CDR3 nucleotides are TGTGCCAGCAGTCCGCGGACAGGGATTGTCGATGGCTACACCTTC. As protein: CASSPRTGIVDGYTF.

This clone came up a few times. V usage is TRBV27 and J usage is TRBJ1-2; no definite D call. CDR3 size: 13 residues. V lost 6 bases and J 1 base, leaving 9 bases between the germline ends. Germline V gives CDR1 MNHEY, CDR2 SMNVEV (reference sequence). The CDR3 nucleotides read TGTGCCAGCAGGGCGAACAGTAACTATGGCTACACCTTC. It encodes CASRANSNYGYTF.

This clone has a handful of counts. V usage is TRBV5-6 and J usage is TRBJ2-7, with TRBD1 matching 9 bases. V trimming: 4 bases; J trimming: 2 bases; junction bases outside the gene matches: 10. Germline CDR1 and CDR2: SGHDT and YYEEEE. The CDR3 sequence is 16 residues long. In nucleotides, the CDR3 is TGTGCCAGCAGCCCGCCCTGGGACAGGGATACCTACGAGCAGTACTTC. This gives the protein CASSPPWDRDTYEQYF.

This chain connects TRBV6-5 to TRBJ2-2, with 7 positions matching TRBD1. CDR3 length: 15 residues. The germline gives CDR1 MNHEY, CDR2 SVGAGI. After removal of 2 bases from V and 6 bases from J, the junction contained 6 bases not matched to a gene. The CDR3 reads CASSYLQGQPGELFF. The CDR3 DNA follows: TGTGCCAGCAGTTACCTTCAGGGACAGCCCGGGGAGCTGTTTTTT.

This clone was observed a handful of times. The chain uses TRBV4-1 and TRBJ2-7, with D perhaps TRBD2 (6 bases). The V and J ends lost 4 bases and 3 bases respectively, with 13 bases between them. Germline CDR1 is MGHRA and CDR2 is YSYEKL. The CDR3 length is 14 residues. DNA for the CDR3: TGCGCCAGCAGCCCCGGACGGGGACTCTACGAGCAGTACTTC. Protein sequence: CASSPGRGLYEQYF.

V usage is TRBV7-2 and J usage is TRBJ2-4; TRBD2 agrees at 11 bases. The CDR3 totals 15 residues. The junction had 3 bases not matched to a gene; V was cut back by 6 bases and J by 2 bases. Per the germline V gene, CDR1 is SGHTA and CDR2 is FQGNSA. Here the CDR3 reads CASRTSGAPKNIQYF. The CDR3 DNA reads TGTGCCAGCAGGACTAGCGGGGCTCCCAAAAACATTCAGTACTTC.